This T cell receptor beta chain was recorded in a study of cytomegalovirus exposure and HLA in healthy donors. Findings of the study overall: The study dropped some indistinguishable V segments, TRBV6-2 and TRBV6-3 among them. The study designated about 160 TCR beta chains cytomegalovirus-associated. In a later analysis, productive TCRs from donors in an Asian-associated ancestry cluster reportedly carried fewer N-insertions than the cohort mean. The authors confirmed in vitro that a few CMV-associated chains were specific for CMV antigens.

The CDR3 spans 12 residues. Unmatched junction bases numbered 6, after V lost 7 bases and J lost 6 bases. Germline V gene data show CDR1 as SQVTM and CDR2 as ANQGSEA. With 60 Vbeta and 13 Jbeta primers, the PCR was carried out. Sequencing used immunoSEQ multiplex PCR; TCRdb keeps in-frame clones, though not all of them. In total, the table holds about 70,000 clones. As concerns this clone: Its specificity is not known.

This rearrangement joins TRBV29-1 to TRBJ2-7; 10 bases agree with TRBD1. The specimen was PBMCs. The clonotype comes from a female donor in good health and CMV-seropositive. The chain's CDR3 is CSAGQGVGEQYF. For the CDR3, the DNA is TGCAGCGCAGGACAGGGGGTCGGCGAGCAGTACTTC.